This T cell receptor (beta chain) was identified in a study of cytomegalovirus exposure and HLA in healthy donors. About the study: Earlier results showed 117 million unique TCR beta sequences derived from approximately 170 million T cells.

CDR1 is MGHDK, CDR2 SYGVNS, per germline. V lost 5 bases, J lost 3 bases, and 15 bases stayed unmatched. CDR3 length equals 18 residues. The PCR made use of 60 Vbeta and 13 Jbeta primers. Repertoires were generated with immunoSEQ multiplex PCR, while TCRdb's copy carries only in-frame clones and drops some. The table lists approximately 100,000 clones, under 85% of them singletons, with 3.5% to 4.5% in the top ten. The rearrangement uses TRBV25-1 and TRBJ2-7; 11 bases agree with TRBD2. The sequence was collected from a man aged 50-60 years in good health and CMV-seropositive. Sequencing was performed on PBMCs. Written as DNA, the CDR3 is TGTGCCAGCAGTTCGGGGCGTCCCGGGACTAGCGGTCACTACGAGCAGTACTTC. Its translation is CASSSGRPGTSGHYEQYF.